The present T cell receptor beta chain was sequenced within a study of blood T cell repertoires in COVID-19. Study overall: Acute and convalescent COVID-19 samples came from the United States, Italy and Spain.

Participant-reported clinical history was the basis for cohort assignment. Participants in the exposed group had met a COVID-19 case in the 2 weeks before joining the study. Assay used: immunoSEQ multiplex PCR; TCRdb lists only in-frame clones, some missing. Seen here are 250,000 or so clones, approximately 85% observed once, and the top ten hold about 6.2%. Germline lookup yields CDR1 LNHDA and CDR2 SQIVND (reference sequence). This CDR3 is 13 amino acids long. The V gene lost 7 bases and the J gene lost 3 bases, with 12 bases spanning the gap. The J gene is TRBJ1-2, the V gene TRBV19; a weak D match, TRBD1 (6 bases). The sequenced sample consisted of PBMCs or T cells enriched from blood (not recorded which). This clonotype was obtained from a woman in her forties or fifties who had been exposed to COVID-19. This chain's CDR3 is CASTDQGYYGYTF. DNA of the CDR3: TGTGCCAGTACCGATCAGGGGTACTATGGCTACACCTTC.